This T cell receptor (beta chain) was sequenced during a study of T cells in Graves' hyperthyroidism and ophthalmopathy. Amplification targeted TCR beta CDR3 regions from RNA transcripts. First-round RT-PCR targeting the TCR CDR3 was performed with the HTBI primer set. TCRdb re-called the multiplex PCR reads through MiXCR, storing one row per CDR3 protein. This sample has 660,000 or so distinct CDR3 sequences, with roughly 20% found just once. The CDR3 length is 12 residues. With 6 bases removed from V and 5 bases from J, the gap between germline ends came to 11 bases. Germline CDR1 and CDR2: MDHEN and SYDVKM. This clonotype came up many times. Its antigen is unknown. Findings of the study overall: Most thyroid-expanded clonotypes above 0.001 were also found in blood.

With duration under 3 months, ophthalmopathy was active: Clinical Activity Score at least 3, NOSPECS at least 4. The receptor was derived from a man under 40 with Graves' ophthalmopathy. Sample: blood. The chain couples TRBV28 to TRBJ2-7, with D tentatively TRBD1 (5 bases). Written as DNA, the CDR3 is TGTGCCAGCAGCCCAGGGTATGACGAGCAGTACTTC. As protein: CASSPGYDEQYF.